This TCR beta chain is from a study of blood T cell repertoires in COVID-19. V lost 1 base to trimming and J lost 0 bases; unmatched junction nucleotides: 4. The length of the CDR3 is 15 residues. CDR1 and CDR2 from the germline V gene are SGHRS and YFSETQ. Clones were sequenced by immunoSEQ multiplex PCR, and TCRdb holds only the in-frame ones, with some missing. This table has hundreds of thousands of clones, around 86% appearing once. The chain joins TRBV5-1 to TRBJ2-7, with 7 bases that match TRBD2. The sequence came from a woman in her fifties or sixties with COVID-19, enrolled during active disease. Input material: peripheral blood. The CDR3 region has the DNA TGCGCCAGCAGCTTGTTGTCTAGCGGCTCCTACGAGCAGTACTTC. Encoded protein: CASSLLSSGSYEQYF.